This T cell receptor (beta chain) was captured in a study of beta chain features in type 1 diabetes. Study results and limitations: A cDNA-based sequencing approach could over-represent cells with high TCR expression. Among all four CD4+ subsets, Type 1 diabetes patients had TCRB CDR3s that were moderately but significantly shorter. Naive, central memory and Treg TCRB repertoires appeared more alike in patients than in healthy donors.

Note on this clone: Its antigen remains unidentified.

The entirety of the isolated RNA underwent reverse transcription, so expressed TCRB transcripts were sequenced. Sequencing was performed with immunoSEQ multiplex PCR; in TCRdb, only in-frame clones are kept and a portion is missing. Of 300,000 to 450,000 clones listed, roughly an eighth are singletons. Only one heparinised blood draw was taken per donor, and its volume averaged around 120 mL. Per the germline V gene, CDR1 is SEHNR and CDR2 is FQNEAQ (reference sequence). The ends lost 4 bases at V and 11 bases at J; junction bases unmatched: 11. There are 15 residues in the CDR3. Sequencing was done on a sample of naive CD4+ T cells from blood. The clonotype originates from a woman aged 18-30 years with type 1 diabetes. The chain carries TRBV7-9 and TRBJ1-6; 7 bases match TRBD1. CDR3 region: CASSSTGRVSPPLHF. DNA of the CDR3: TGTGCCAGCAGCTCGACAGGGCGCGTTAGTCCACCCCTCCACTTT.